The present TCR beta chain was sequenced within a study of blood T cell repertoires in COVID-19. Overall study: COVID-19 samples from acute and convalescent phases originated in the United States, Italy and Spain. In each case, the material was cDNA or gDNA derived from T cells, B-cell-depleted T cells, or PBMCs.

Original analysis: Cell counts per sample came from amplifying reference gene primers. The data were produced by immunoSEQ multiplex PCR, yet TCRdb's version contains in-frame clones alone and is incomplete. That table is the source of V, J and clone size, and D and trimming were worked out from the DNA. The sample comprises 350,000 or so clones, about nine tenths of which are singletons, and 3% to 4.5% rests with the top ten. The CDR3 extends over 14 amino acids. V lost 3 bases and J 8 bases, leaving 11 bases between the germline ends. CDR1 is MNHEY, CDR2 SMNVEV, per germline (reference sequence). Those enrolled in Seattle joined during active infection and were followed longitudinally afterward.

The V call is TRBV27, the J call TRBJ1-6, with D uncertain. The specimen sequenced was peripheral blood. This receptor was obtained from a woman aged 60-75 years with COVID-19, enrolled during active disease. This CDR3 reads CASSLVRVYSPLHF. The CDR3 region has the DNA TGTGCCAGCAGTTTGGTCCGAGTATATTCACCCCTCCACTTT.